This entry features one TCR beta chain sequence. The sample is drawn from a study of blood T cell repertoires in COVID-19. Study summary: Donors in the United States, Italy and Spain gave samples during acute or convalescent COVID-19. PBMCs, B-cell-depleted T cells, or T cells were the source of the cDNA or gDNA that made up the material.

The CDR3 contains 12 residues. CDR1 is LNHDA, CDR2 SQIVND, per germline (reference sequence). With 3 bases removed from V and 7 bases from J, the gap between germline ends came to 10 bases. Methods used by the authors: Nucleated cell number was recorded as an estimate derived from reference gene primer amplification. Generated by immunoSEQ multiplex PCR, the TCRdb table keeps only in-frame clones and is missing some. V and J calls and clone size are copied from that table; D and trimming were computed from the DNA. The data hold 120,000 to 150,000 clones, with around nine tenths observed a single time.

The chain couples TRBV19 to TRBJ2-7; no reliable D call. Specimen: peripheral blood. This sequence originates from a human donor in a cohort sampled during active COVID-19. CDR3: CASSMPHGEQYF. DNA for the CDR3: TGTGCCAGTAGTATGCCCCACGGGGAGCAGTACTTC.